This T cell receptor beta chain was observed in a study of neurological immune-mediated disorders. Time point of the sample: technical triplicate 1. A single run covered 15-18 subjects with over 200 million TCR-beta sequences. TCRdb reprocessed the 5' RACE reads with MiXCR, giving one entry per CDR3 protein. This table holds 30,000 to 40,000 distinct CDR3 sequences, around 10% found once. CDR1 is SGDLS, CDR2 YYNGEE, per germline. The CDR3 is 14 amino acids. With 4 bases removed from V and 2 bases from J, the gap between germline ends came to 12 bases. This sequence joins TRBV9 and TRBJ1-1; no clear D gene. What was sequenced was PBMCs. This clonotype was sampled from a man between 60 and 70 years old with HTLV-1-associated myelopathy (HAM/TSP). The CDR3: CASSLHVVNTEAFF. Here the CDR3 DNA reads TGTGCCAGCAGCCTCCACGTAGTCAACACTGAAGCTTTCTTT. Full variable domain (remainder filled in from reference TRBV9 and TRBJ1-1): DSGVTQTPKHLITATGQRVTLRCSPRSGDLSVYWYQQSLDQGLQFLIQYYNGEERAKGNILERFSAQQFPDLHSELNLSSLELGDSALYFCASSLHVVNTEAFFGQGTRLTVV.